The 22 T cell receptor beta chains below all came from one sample that was sequenced in a study of blood T cells in healthy people across ages. A J-beta primer mix and a sample-barcoded 5' primer were used in a second PCR of about 7 to 12 cycles. MiXCR, run by TCRdb on the 5' RACE reads, gives a single entry per CDR3 protein. The sample lists over a million distinct CDR3 sequences, 40% to 50% occurring once. Sequenced: blood. These receptors all stem from a woman aged 60-75 years in good health.

The chain employs TRBV6-2 or TRBV6-3 and TRBJ2-1; TRBD2 aligns across 14 bases. Trimming removed 2 bases from V and 0 bases from J; junction bases left unmatched: 3. Germline V gene sequence: CDR1 MNHEY, CDR2 SVGEGT. This CDR3 is built from 18 residues. The CDR3 nucleotides are TGTGCCAGCAGTTACCCCGGGACTAGCGGGAGCTCCTACAATGAGCAGTTCTTC. The encoded protein is CASSYPGTSGSSYNEQFF.

This clonotype has just a few counts. Just one base apart from a much larger clone, this may be a read error. This chain connects TRBV11-3 to TRBJ2-3; D call uncertain. Germline V CDR1 and CDR2: SGHNT, YENEEA. The CDR3 extends over 10 amino acids. Trimming removed 7 bases from V and 4 bases from J, with 3 bases in between. CDR3 DNA sequence: TGTGCCAGCACCTCAGATACGCAGTATTTT. It encodes CASTSDTQYF.

The J gene is TRBJ2-3, the V gene TRBV25-1, with D unresolved. Per germline, CDR1 MGHDK and CDR2 SYGVNS. With 3 bases removed from V and 2 bases from J, the gap between germline ends came to 15 bases. This CDR3 region has 16 residues. The CDR3 DNA sequence: TGTGCCAGCAGTGATAAGGCAGCCTCTACCACAGATACGCAGTATTTT. This codes for CASSDKAASTTDTQYF.

The chain carries TRBV6-5 and TRBJ2-3, with 8 bases aligning to TRBD1. Trimming took 1 base from V and 4 from J; bases not matched to a gene: 4. Germline V gene data show CDR1 as MNHEY and CDR2 as SVGAGI. This CDR3 has 15 residues. In DNA, the CDR3 is TGTGCCAGCAGTTACTATCAGGGGGCCTCAGATACGCAGTATTTT. Translation: CASSYYQGASDTQYF.

The chain uses TRBV7-6 and TRBJ2-2; D is possibly TRBD1 (6 bases). The length of the CDR3 is 14 residues. V dropped 1 base and J dropped 7 bases, with 10 bases sitting between them. From germline, CDR1 is SGHVS and CDR2 FNYEAQ. The CDR3 DNA reads TGTGCCAGCAGCTTAGGCAGGGGTCACGGGGAGCTGTTTTTT. It codes for CASSLGRGHGELFF. The whole variable domain, filled in from reference TRBV7-6 and TRBJ2-2, reads GAGVSQSPRYKVTKRGQDVALRCDPISGHVSLYWYRQALGQGPEFLTYFNYEAQQDKSGLPNDRFSAERPEGSISTLTIQRTEQRDSAMYRCASSLGRGHGELFFGEGSRLTVL.

Ten or more counts support this clonotype. The chain couples TRBV12-3 or TRBV12-4 to TRBJ2-3; D is perhaps TRBD1 (5 bases). Trimming removed 3 bases at V and 6 bases at J, with 13 bases between. CDR3 size: 14 residues. The CDR3 loop reads CASSFARALDTQYF. In DNA, the CDR3 is TGTGCCAGCAGTTTTGCCAGGGCACTGGATACGCAGTATTTT.

The chain recombines TRBV20-1 with TRBJ1-5, with a tentative D call TRBD1 (5 bases). Germline-derived CDR1 and CDR2 are DFQATT and SNEGSKA (reference sequence). The CDR3 extends over 15 amino acids. The ends were cut back, 0 bases at V and 3 bases at J, with 12 bases in the middle. The CDR3 protein is CSARDLSGANQPQHF. Here the CDR3 DNA reads TGCAGTGCTAGAGATCTGTCCGGGGCCAATCAGCCCCAGCATTTT.

V and J are TRBV5-1 and TRBJ2-7; 7 nucleotides align to TRBD1. This CDR3 region has 14 residues. Losses at the gene ends were 6 bases for V and 1 base for J; bases not matched to a gene: 7. Germline V lookup: CDR1 SGHRS, CDR2 YFSETQ. CDR3 amino acids: CASTDPTGSYEQYF. The CDR3 DNA follows: TGCGCCAGCACCGACCCGACAGGGTCCTACGAGCAGTACTTC.

This clonotype was seen ten or more times. J is TRBJ2-1 and V is TRBV3-1, with D perhaps TRBD2 (5 bases). The germline V gene has CDR1 LGHDT and CDR2 YNNKEL (reference sequence). V was clipped by 3 bases and J by 2 bases, with 5 bases between them. The CDR3 totals 13 residues. The DNA of the CDR3 is TGTGCCAGCAGCCAGACTACCTACAATGAGCAGTTCTTC. Protein sequence: CASSQTTYNEQFF.

The V call is TRBV3-1, the J call TRBJ2-7; 14 bases agree with TRBD2. The V gene end was trimmed by 4 bases and the J gene end by 2 bases; junction bases not matched to a gene: 4. Germline lookup yields CDR1 LGHDT and CDR2 YNNKEL (reference sequence). The CDR3 has 16 residues. In nucleotides, the CDR3 is TGTGCCAGCAGCCGCGGACTAGCGGGGGGCACCTACGAGCAGTACTTC. Protein product: CASSRGLAGGTYEQYF.

The sample holds a few counts of this clonotype. The chain couples TRBV12-3 or TRBV12-4 to TRBJ2-1, with TRBD1 as a possible D gene (6 bases). This CDR3 is 16 amino acids long. Trimming shortened V by 7 bases and J by 5 bases, and 21 bases separated the two germline ends. CDR3 DNA: TGTGCCAGCAAGCTCAGGGGCCGCCCTAATAACAATGAGCAGTTCTTC. Its translation is CASKLRGRPNNNEQFF.

This clonotype was picked up a small number of times. V usage is TRBV12-3 or TRBV12-4 and J usage is TRBJ2-7, with TRBD1 matching over 12 bases. With V trimmed by 4 bases and J by 3 bases, 4 bases remained unmatched. CDR3 length equals 15 residues. CDR3 in amino acids: CASSSGQGALYEQYF. The CDR3 DNA sequence: TGTGCCAGCAGTTCGGGACAGGGGGCTCTCTACGAGCAGTACTTC.

The chain recombines TRBV28 with TRBJ2-7; D is possibly TRBD1 (6 bases). With 6 bases removed from V and 6 bases from J, the gap between germline ends came to 21 bases. Germline loops: CDR1 MDHEN, CDR2 SYDVKM. This CDR3 has 15 residues. In DNA, the CDR3 is TGTGCCAGCAGGATACAGGGTCTCCCCACCACCGAGCAGTACTTC. It is translated as CASRIQGLPTTEQYF.

About this clonotype itself: The junction does not match germline at one end; this may be a read error. This chain's CDR3 is CAGSQRQGLNQPQHF. The CDR3 DNA reads as TGTGCCGGCAGCCAGAGACAGGGGTTAAATCAGCCCCAGCATTTT. The chain links TRBV3-1 to TRBJ1-5; the match to TRBD1 covers 8 bases. Germline V gene data show CDR1 as LGHDT and CDR2 as YNNKEL (reference sequence). This CDR3 is built from 15 residues.

The chain links TRBV7-8 to TRBJ2-7, with D unclear. Germline loops: CDR1 SGHVS, CDR2 FQNEAQ. Trimming took 5 bases from V and 2 from J, leaving 19 bases between them. This CDR3 is 16 amino acids long. The CDR3 sequence is CASSLYPAGRTYEQYF. CDR3 in DNA: TGTGCCAGCAGCCTATATCCGGCAGGACGTACCTACGAGCAGTACTTC.

The V and J genes are TRBV5-1 and TRBJ2-7; 8 bases align to TRBD2. Germline CDR1 and CDR2: SGHRS and YFSETQ. The CDR3 sequence is 15 residues long. With 4 bases clipped from V and 7 bases from J, the junction kept 13 bases outside the gene matches. CDR3 in DNA: TGCGCCAGCAGCGGGGCGCGACTAGCGCTTCGGGAGCAGTACTTC. This gives the protein CASSGARLALREQYF.

This rearrangement joins TRBV20-1 to TRBJ2-1; perhaps TRBD2 as D (6 bases). In germline, CDR1 is DFQATT, CDR2 SNEGSKA (reference sequence). The CDR3 has 16 residues. Trimming took off 5 bases at V and 9 bases at J, with 26 bases between the two ends. CDR3 sequence reads: CSAANLTGGVWGEQFF. CDR3 sequence (DNA): TGCAGTGCTGCTAATTTGACTGGCGGGGTGTGGGGTGAGCAGTTCTTC.

This clonotype appeared many times. This chain links TRBV6-5 with TRBJ2-7; 15 bases agree with TRBD2. The trim removed 7 bases at V and 11 bases at J, leaving 9 bases unmatched. CDR1 MNHEY and CDR2 SVGAGI come from the germline V gene. The CDR3 is made up of 14 amino acids. DNA of the CDR3: TGTGCCAGCACCCGAGGACTAGCGGGAGGGGAGAAGTACTTC. The encoded protein is CASTRGLAGGEKYF.

This clonotype was seen ten or more times. The chain uses TRBV6-2 or TRBV6-3 and TRBJ2-7; a weak D match, TRBD2 (6 bases). The CDR3 runs 15 residues. V dropped 5 bases and J dropped 6 bases, with 20 bases sitting between them. Germline V gene sequence: CDR1 MNHEY, CDR2 SVGEGT. CDR3 residues: CASSPLASARREQYF. CDR3 nucleotide sequence: TGTGCCAGCAGTCCGCTGGCTAGCGCGAGACGCGAGCAGTACTTC.

This clonotype has a handful of counts. The CDR3 is CAISTSGTAITYEQYF. The CDR3 nucleotides are TGTGCCATCAGCACATCCGGGACAGCCATTACCTACGAGCAGTACTTC. The chain recombines TRBV10-3 with TRBJ2-7; 7 nucleotides line up with TRBD1. The length of the CDR3 is 16 residues. V lost 6 bases to trimming and J lost 2 bases; unmatched junction nucleotides: 13. Germline-derived CDR1 and CDR2 are ENHRY and SYGVKD.

The chain combines TRBV20-1 with TRBJ2-3; 9 nucleotides agree with TRBD2. The V and J ends lost 1 base and 0 bases, in that order; junction bases with no gene match: 8. The length of the CDR3 is 17 residues. Germline CDR1 DFQATT, CDR2 SNEGSKA (reference sequence). This CDR3 is CSARVPTSGISTDTQYF. The DNA for the CDR3 is TGCAGTGCTAGAGTCCCGACTAGCGGTATCAGCACAGATACGCAGTATTTT.

This chain connects TRBV7-3 to TRBJ2-5, with D maybe TRBD2 (6 bases). The DNA matches TRBJ2-7 better at its end, which makes the J call doubtful. The germline V gene has CDR1 SGHTA and CDR2 FQGTGA. CDR3 size: 15 residues. The CDR3 spells CASSLLGGMTYEQYF. The DNA for the CDR3 is TGTGCCAGCAGCTTACTTGGCGGGATGACCTACGAGCAGTACTTC.